Shown below are 9 T cell receptor beta chains from a single sample sequenced in a study of long-term antiretroviral therapy in people with HIV. Runs used v3.0 of the immunoSEQ assay and were done at survey level. The table came from immunoSEQ multiplex PCR; TCRdb's copy has only in-frame clones and leaves some out. Of approximately 15,000 clones in the sample, 70% to 90% are singletons; the top ten hold roughly 4.7%. The material was unsorted PBMCs, obtained 0.1 years before starting antiretroviral therapy. The receptors shown here come from a man aged 18 to 30 with HIV.

The V call is TRBV5-1, the J call TRBJ2-7; the match to TRBD1 covers 7 bases. Germline CDR1 reads SGHRS; CDR2 reads YFSETQ. The CDR3 covers 16 residues. J gave up 7 bases and V 5 bases, and 18 bases lay outside the gene matches. CDR3 amino acids: CASRSIGQGVSEEQYF. DNA of the CDR3: TGCGCCAGCAGATCCATCGGGCAGGGGGTTTCGGAAGAGCAGTACTTC.

The chain recombines TRBV6-1 with TRBJ2-2, with TRBD1 as a possible D gene (6 bases). The CDR3 length is 15 residues. V was trimmed by 8 bases and J by 6 bases, leaving 19 bases between them. Germline V gene lookup returns CDR1 MNHNS and CDR2 SASEGT. CDR3 DNA: TGTGCCAGCCACCCGCTTCTTACAGGGTCCGGGGAGCTGTTTTTT. It is translated as CASHPLLTGSGELFF.

V usage is TRBV27 and J usage is TRBJ1-5; maybe TRBD1 (5 bases). This CDR3 has 14 amino acids. Germline V gene data show CDR1 as MNHEY and CDR2 as SMNVEV (reference sequence). V lost 6 bases and J lost 0, with 9 bases in between. CDR3 nucleotides: TGTGCCAGCAGAGGGGACTTTAGCAATCAGCCCCAGCATTTT. It specifies CASRGDFSNQPQHF.

This chain links TRBV5-4 with TRBJ2-7; D possibly corresponds to TRBD1 (6 bases). The CDR3 contains 15 residues. V lost 3 bases and J 6 bases, leaving 19 bases between the germline ends. CDR1 SGHNT and CDR2 YYREEE come from the germline V gene (reference sequence). The CDR3 is CASSSRADSYGEQYF. The CDR3 DNA is TGTGCCAGCAGCTCGAGGGCGGACAGTTACGGCGAGCAGTACTTC.

This chain's CDR3 is CASSLVAGANVLTF. CDR3 in DNA: TGCGCCAGCAGCTTGGTCGCCGGGGCCAACGTCCTGACTTTC. The chain recombines TRBV5-1 with TRBJ2-6; D is undetermined. Trimming stripped 0 bases from V and 4 bases from J, with 5 bases between. The CDR3 sequence is 14 residues long. CDR1 and CDR2 (germline): SGHRS, YFSETQ.

The V gene is TRBV19, the J gene TRBJ2-3, with D tentatively TRBD1 or TRBD2 (6 bases each). The ends were cut back, 8 bases at V and 4 bases at J, with 19 bases in the middle. The CDR3 extends over 15 amino acids. Germline V gene sequence: CDR1 LNHDA, CDR2 SQIVND (reference sequence). CDR3 in DNA: TGTGCCAGTGGACCAAGGGGGGCCCAGGCAGATACGCAGTATTTT. Translation: CASGPRGAQADTQYF.

V usage is TRBV6-1 and J usage is TRBJ2-1, with TRBD1 identical over 7 bases. The CDR3 covers 12 residues. The V segment lost 7 bases and the J segment 6 bases; nucleotides outside the gene matches: 3. CDR1 is MNHNS, CDR2 SASEGT, per germline. The CDR3 DNA reads as TGTGCCAGCAATGACAGGGCCAATGAGCAGTTCTTC. Translation: CASNDRANEQFF.

This clone is medium-sized by share. The CDR3 here is CASSQDGVDEQYF. In DNA form, the CDR3 reads TGCGCCAGCAGCCAAGATGGGGTCGACGAGCAGTACTTC. The chain employs TRBV4-3 and TRBJ2-7; D unclear. This CDR3 is 13 amino acids long. Germline V gene lookup returns CDR1 LGHNA and CDR2 YSLEER. Deletions cut 0 bases from V and 5 bases from J, with 8 bases between.

This clone was seen a few times. The CDR3 DNA reads TGTGCCAGCAGTTTTAGAGGGGATAGCTCCTACGAGCAGTACTTC. Translation: CASSFRGDSSYEQYF. J is TRBJ2-7 and V is TRBV27; D is tentatively TRBD1 or TRBD2 (5 bases each). Germline V gene sequence: CDR1 MNHEY, CDR2 SMNVEV (reference sequence). The CDR3 is 15 residues long. The V and J ends lost 3 bases and 0 bases respectively, with 12 bases between them.